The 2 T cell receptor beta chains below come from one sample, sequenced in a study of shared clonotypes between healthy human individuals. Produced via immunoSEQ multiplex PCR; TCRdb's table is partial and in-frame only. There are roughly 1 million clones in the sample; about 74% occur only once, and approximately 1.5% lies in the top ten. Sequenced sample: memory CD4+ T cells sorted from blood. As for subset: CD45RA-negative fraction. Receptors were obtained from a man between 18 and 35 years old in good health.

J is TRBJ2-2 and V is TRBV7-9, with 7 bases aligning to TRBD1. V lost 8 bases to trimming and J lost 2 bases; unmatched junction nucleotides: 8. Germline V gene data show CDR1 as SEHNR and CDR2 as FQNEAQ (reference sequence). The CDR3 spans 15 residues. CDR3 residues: CASGLWDSNTGELFF. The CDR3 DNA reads TGTGCCAGCGGACTTTGGGACAGTAACACCGGGGAGCTGTTTTTT.

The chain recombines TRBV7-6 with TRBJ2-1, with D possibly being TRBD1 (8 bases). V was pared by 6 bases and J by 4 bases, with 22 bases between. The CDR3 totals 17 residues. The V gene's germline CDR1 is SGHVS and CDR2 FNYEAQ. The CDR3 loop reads CASSAQGGFYDYNEQFF. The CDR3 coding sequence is TGTGCCAGCAGTGCACAGGGGGGGTTCTATGATTACAATGAGCAGTTCTTC.